These 29 T cell receptor beta chains share one sample of origin, sequenced in a study of CD8 T cells in ankylosing spondylitis. Findings and caveats of the study: What appeared characteristic of ankylosing spondylitis blood was a TCR beta motif of several highly homologous variants.

TCRdb reprocessed the 5' RACE reads with MiXCR, giving one entry per CDR3 protein. The sample includes some 700,000 distinct CDR3 sequences, under 20% of them seen just once. These receptors have no known antigen. Sample: blood, either unsorted or a sorted T cell fraction (not recorded which). The receptors here all came from a male donor with ankylosing spondylitis.

The chain recombines TRBV20-1 with TRBJ2-1; unclear D gene. V lost 1 base and J lost 7, with 5 bases in between. Germline V gives CDR1 DFQATT, CDR2 SNEGSKA (reference sequence). CDR3 length: 11 amino acids. The CDR3 nucleotides read TGCAGTGCTAGAGCGCTAAATGAGCAGTTCTTC. Its protein product is CSARALNEQFF.

This chain links TRBV7-7 with TRBJ2-1; 7 bases align to TRBD2. The germline V gene encodes CDR1 SSHAT and CDR2 FNYEAQ (reference sequence). This CDR3 has 13 amino acids. The V gene end was trimmed by 6 bases and the J gene end by 9 bases; junction bases not matched to a gene: 8. The CDR3 DNA is TGTGCCAGCAGTTCCGGACTAGTAGCTGAGCAGTTCTTC. It translates to CASSSGLVAEQFF.

The gene calls are TRBV2 and TRBJ2-2; TRBD1 might be the D (6 bases). This CDR3 contains 14 residues. Germline-derived CDR1 and CDR2 are SNHLY and FYNNEI. Deletions cut 6 bases from V and 1 base from J, with 9 bases between. In DNA form, the CDR3 reads TGTGCCAGCAGGTTGGGACAGAACACCGGGGAGCTGTTTTTT. Amino acids: CASRLGQNTGELFF.

V is TRBV7-9 and J is TRBJ2-3; the match to TRBD2 covers 10 bases. Germline values: CDR1 SEHNR, CDR2 FQNEAQ (reference sequence). The CDR3 sequence is 12 residues long. V lost 7 bases, J lost 14 bases, and 9 bases stayed unmatched. The CDR3 nucleotides are TGTGCCAGCACCCAGACTAGCGGGCTTCCGTATTTT. Translated, it gives CASTQTSGLPYF.

This clonotype occurred a few times. This rearrangement joins TRBV7-3 to TRBJ2-3, with 9 bases identical to TRBD2. Germline CDR1 and CDR2: SGHTA and FQGTGA. The ends lost 2 bases at V and 4 bases at J; junction bases unmatched: 7. The CDR3 contains 16 residues. The CDR3 spells CASSLHSGSSADTQYF. The CDR3 nucleotides are TGTGCCAGCAGCTTACATAGCGGGAGTAGCGCAGATACGCAGTATTTT.

This clonotype was seen more than once but under ten times. This chain uses TRBV4-2 with TRBJ2-2; TRBD2 matches at 7 bases. Germline-derived CDR1 and CDR2 are LGHNA and YNFKEQ. V lost 0 bases to trimming and J lost 2 bases; unmatched junction nucleotides: 9. This CDR3 spans 18 amino acids. The CDR3 nucleotides are TGTGCCAGCAGCCAAGATACGGGCAGCGGGATTAACACCGGGGAGCTGTTTTTT. It specifies CASSQDTGSGINTGELFF.

This chain joins TRBV6-1 and TRBJ2-1, with D tentatively TRBD2 (6 bases). The CDR3 spans 16 residues. Deletions cut 7 bases from V and 0 bases from J, with 16 bases between. CDR1 and CDR2 from the germline V gene are MNHNS and SASEGT. The CDR3 reads CASMGIAASSYNEQFF. The DNA for the CDR3 is TGTGCCAGCATGGGAATAGCGGCGAGCTCCTACAATGAGCAGTTCTTC.

This clonotype was counted a few times. The chain recombines TRBV6-1 with TRBJ1-5; D is ambiguous. Per germline, CDR1 MNHNS and CDR2 SASEGT. V gave up 6 bases and J gave up 2 bases, with 8 bases separating them. The CDR3 loop spans 13 amino acids. The CDR3 sequence is CASSGLGNQPQHF. DNA for the CDR3: TGTGCCAGCAGCGGTTTGGGCAATCAGCCCCAGCATTTT.

This clonotype was seen only a few times. This sequence joins TRBV4-1 and TRBJ2-6; D possibly corresponds to TRBD2 (5 bases). The CDR3 extends over 20 amino acids. Looked up from germline, CDR1 is MGHRA and CDR2 is YSYEKL. Between the trimmed V and J ends, which lost 0 bases and 0 bases, there was a span of 18 bases. The CDR3 DNA is TGCGCCAGCAGCCAAGATCACCCCTCTAGCCTTTCCTCTGGGGCCAACGTCCTGACTTTC. The encoded protein is CASSQDHPSSLSSGANVLTF.

The chain joins TRBV28 to TRBJ2-2; TRBD2 matches at 14 bases. This CDR3 comprises 18 residues. The germline gives CDR1 MDHEN, CDR2 SYDVKM. The V gene end was trimmed by 5 bases and the J gene end by 6 bases; junction bases not matched to a gene: 11. CDR3 amino acids: CASSPPGLAGGSPGELFF. The CDR3 DNA reads as TGTGCCAGCAGTCCCCCCGGACTAGCGGGAGGATCTCCCGGGGAGCTGTTTTTT. The whole variable domain, filled in from reference TRBV28 and TRBJ2-2, reads DVKVTQSSRYLVKRTGEKVFLECVQDMDHENMFWYRQDPGLGLRLIYFSYDVKMKEKGDIPEGYSVSREKKERFSLILESASTNQTSMYLCASSPPGLAGGSPGELFFGEGSRLTVL.

J is TRBJ2-6 and V is TRBV5-1; D remains ambiguous. This CDR3 spans 15 amino acids. Per the germline V gene, CDR1 is SGHRS and CDR2 is YFSETQ. The V gene lost 6 bases and the J gene lost 1 base, with 11 bases spanning the gap. The CDR3 spells CASTGSPSGANVLTF. Here the CDR3 DNA reads TGCGCCAGCACTGGGTCCCCGTCTGGGGCCAACGTCCTGACTTTC.

This clonotype was counted ten times or more. The gene calls are TRBV12-3 or TRBV12-4 and TRBJ1-2; D call uncertain. CDR3 length: 14 residues. With 4 bases removed from V and 6 bases from J, the gap between germline ends came to 15 bases. The CDR3 protein is CASSSYILVHGYTF. As DNA, the CDR3 is TGTGCCAGCAGTTCCTATATCTTGGTTCATGGCTACACCTTC.

The table lists this clonotype with a few counts. The genes are TRBV12-3 or TRBV12-4 and TRBJ1-1; 7 positions agree with TRBD1. Germline trimming cut 2 bases from V and 5 bases from J; bases unmatched to any gene: 5. The length of the CDR3 is 14 residues. The CDR3 spells CASSLRQGRTEAFF. The CDR3 DNA is TGTGCCAGCAGTTTAAGACAGGGAAGGACTGAAGCTTTCTTT.

In its sample, this clonotype was seen many times. The V gene is TRBV7-8, the J gene TRBJ1-6; D not certain. The germline gives CDR1 SGHVS, CDR2 FQNEAQ. The V and J ends lost 5 bases and 5 bases respectively, with 13 bases between them. The CDR3 contains 15 residues. DNA for the CDR3: TGTGCCAGCAGCCCCGTACTGACGGATAATTCACCCCTCCACTTT. Encoded protein: CASSPVLTDNSPLHF. Variable domain in full (rest from reference TRBV7-8 and TRBJ1-6): GAGVSQSPRYKVAKRGQDVALRCDPISGHVSLFWYQQALGQGPEFLTYFQNEAQLDKSGLPSDRFFAERPEGSVSTLKIQRTQQEDSAVYLCASSPVLTDNSPLHFGNGTRLTVT.

This clonotype was observed a handful of times. The chain uses TRBV7-9 and TRBJ1-2; 7 nucleotides match TRBD1. The CDR3 length is 16 residues. The V gene end was trimmed by 5 bases and the J gene end by 0 bases; junction bases not matched to a gene: 9. Per germline, CDR1 SEHNR and CDR2 FQNEAQ (reference sequence). The CDR3, as DNA: TGTGCCAGCAGCCAGGGGAGGGACAGACCTAACTATGGCTACACCTTC. Translating it yields CASSQGRDRPNYGYTF.

The chain employs TRBV30 and TRBJ2-7; TRBD2 might be the D (5 bases). The CDR3 extends over 12 amino acids. Germline V gene data show CDR1 as GTSNPN and CDR2 as SVGIG (reference sequence). Trimming pared 4 bases from V and 0 bases from J, leaving 7 bases between. DNA of the CDR3: TGTGCCTGGAAGAGGGACTCCTACGAGCAGTACTTC. Its translation is CAWKRDSYEQYF.

Ten or more counts support this clonotype. V usage is TRBV10-3 and J usage is TRBJ1-5; tentatively, D is TRBD1 (6 bases). CDR1 is ENHRY and CDR2 is SYGVKD in the germline V gene. CDR3 length: 14 residues. With 4 bases removed from V and 11 bases from J, the gap between germline ends came to 18 bases. CDR3 protein: CAISGSEGVGAQHF. The DNA for the CDR3 is TGTGCCATCAGTGGCAGCGAGGGGGTAGGGGCCCAGCATTTT.

The chain links TRBV12-3 or TRBV12-4 to TRBJ2-3; no definite D call. This CDR3 comprises 15 residues. Trimming took 6 bases from V and 0 from J, leaving 13 bases between them. The CDR3 nucleotides read TGTGCCAGCAGAGACTTGGATACTAGCACAGATACGCAGTATTTT. Its translation is CASRDLDTSTDTQYF.

The V gene is TRBV6-5, the J gene TRBJ2-2; no firm D call. The CDR3 sequence is 12 residues long. Trimming removed 3 bases from V and 13 bases from J, with 12 bases in between. Germline loops: CDR1 MNHEY, CDR2 SVGAGI. The CDR3 loop reads CASSYRDNRLFF. CDR3 sequence (DNA): TGTGCCAGCAGTTATAGGGATAACAGGCTGTTTTTT.

This clonotype was observed at least ten times. The genes are TRBV15 and TRBJ2-3, with 12 bases aligning to TRBD1. CDR3 length: 16 residues. The V gene's germline CDR1 is LNHNV and CDR2 YYDKDF (reference sequence). With 1 base clipped from V and 4 bases from J, the junction kept 3 bases outside the gene matches. The chain's CDR3 is CATSRGGQGAADTQYF. The CDR3 DNA reads as TGTGCCACCAGCAGAGGGGGACAGGGGGCGGCAGATACGCAGTATTTT.

There are a few counts of this clonotype. V gene TRBV4-1 combines with J gene TRBJ1-1; 10 nucleotides align to TRBD1. This CDR3 is built from 17 residues. Germline lookup yields CDR1 MGHRA and CDR2 YSYEKL. After removal of 3 bases from V and 0 bases from J, the junction contained 7 bases not matched to a gene. DNA of the CDR3: TGCGCCAGCAGCCACCGACAGGGGGCGCATATGAACACTGAAGCTTTCTTT. Amino acid sequence: CASSHRQGAHMNTEAFF.

The CDR3 loop reads CASSPADQNTEAFF. In nucleotides, the CDR3 is TGCGCCAGCAGCCCGGCTGACCAGAACACTGAAGCTTTCTTT. V is TRBV5-1 and J is TRBJ1-1, with D unresolved. CDR1 and CDR2 from the germline V gene are SGHRS and YFSETQ. V gave up 4 bases and J gave up 1 base, with 11 bases separating them. The CDR3 is 14 amino acids.

This chain uses TRBV7-9 with TRBJ1-1, with D possibly being TRBD1 (5 bases). Trimming left V 1 base short and J 1 base short, with 10 bases between. CDR3 length equals 15 residues. Germline V CDR1 and CDR2: SEHNR, FQNEAQ (reference sequence). CDR3 region: CASSLVRGPNTEAFF. The DNA for the CDR3 is TGTGCCAGCAGCTTAGTTCGGGGCCCGAACACTGAAGCTTTCTTT.

This chain joins TRBV2 and TRBJ1-4; TRBD1 matches at 11 bases. The CDR3 is made up of 14 amino acids. Germline V gene data show CDR1 as SNHLY and CDR2 as FYNNEI. After removal of 6 bases from V and 6 bases from J, the junction contained 3 bases not matched to a gene. The CDR3 DNA follows: TGTGCCAGCAGCTGGACAGGGGGCGATGAAAAACTGTTTTTT. Its protein product is CASSWTGGDEKLFF.

This sequence joins TRBV12-3 or TRBV12-4 and TRBJ2-6; the D is unclear. Trimming removed 6 bases at V and 0 bases at J, with 9 bases between. The length of the CDR3 is 15 residues. The CDR3: CASRAWGSGANVLTF. In nucleotides, the CDR3 is TGTGCCAGCAGGGCCTGGGGCTCTGGGGCCAACGTCCTGACTTTC.

This clonotype was observed a handful of times. The chain carries TRBV20-1 and TRBJ1-4; tentatively, D is TRBD1 (5 bases). Germline assignment: CDR1 DFQATT and CDR2 SNEGSKA (reference sequence). The CDR3 is 14 residues long. The germline V and J ends were trimmed by 0 bases and 6 bases, with 11 bases remaining between them. The CDR3 is CSAREAGTHEKLFF. The CDR3 bases are TGCAGTGCTAGAGAAGCCGGGACGCATGAAAAACTGTTTTTT.

In this sample, this clonotype turned up a few times. The rearrangement uses TRBV27 and TRBJ1-2; D call uncertain. With 4 bases removed from V and 4 bases from J, the gap between germline ends came to 13 bases. Germline-derived CDR1 and CDR2 are MNHEY and SMNVEV (reference sequence). CDR3 length: 14 amino acids. CDR3 coding DNA: TGTGCCAGCAGTTCGCCGTCCCAGTCCTATGGCTACACCTTC. It is translated as CASSSPSQSYGYTF.

V gene TRBV20-1 combines with J gene TRBJ2-5; D not resolved. V was pared by 3 bases and J by 1 base, with 12 bases between. Germline V gene sequence: CDR1 DFQATT, CDR2 SNEGSKA (reference sequence). The CDR3 is 14 amino acids. This CDR3 is CSARLSMAQETQYF. DNA of the CDR3: TGCAGTGCTAGGCTATCGATGGCCCAAGAGACCCAGTACTTC.

This clonotype has only a few counts. This chain links TRBV20-1 with TRBJ1-1; tentatively, D is TRBD1 (6 bases). Looked up from germline, CDR1 is DFQATT and CDR2 is SNEGSKA (reference sequence). Deletions cut 1 base from V and 4 bases from J, with 22 bases between. The CDR3 sequence is 17 residues long. CDR3 sequence reads: CSARVLQGVVRSTEAFF. The CDR3 DNA sequence: TGCAGTGCTAGAGTGCTACAGGGAGTCGTCCGGTCCACTGAAGCTTTCTTT.